The clone carrying this TCR beta chain came up once. The source of the sample is a study of T cells in tumors after PD-1 blockade. Study details: Prior checkpoint blockade, systemic immunosuppressant use, or anti-cancer therapy within 4 weeks excluded patients.

Assay: immunoSEQ multiplex PCR; the TCRdb copy retains only in-frame clones and omits some. This sample has about 20,000 clones, with around 80% found just once. Per germline, CDR1 MDHEN and CDR2 SYDVKM. CDR3 length equals 15 residues. V was pared by 2 bases and J by 1 base, with 12 bases between. This clonotype was sampled from a human donor with basal cell carcinoma. The chain links TRBV28 to TRBJ2-7, with D possibly matching TRBD1 (7 bases). The sample was PBMCs, taken before anti-PD-1 treatment. For the CDR3, the DNA is TGTGCCAGCAGTTTAAGGGCAGGGGGGTCCTACGAGCAGTACTTC. Translating gives CASSLRAGGSYEQYF.